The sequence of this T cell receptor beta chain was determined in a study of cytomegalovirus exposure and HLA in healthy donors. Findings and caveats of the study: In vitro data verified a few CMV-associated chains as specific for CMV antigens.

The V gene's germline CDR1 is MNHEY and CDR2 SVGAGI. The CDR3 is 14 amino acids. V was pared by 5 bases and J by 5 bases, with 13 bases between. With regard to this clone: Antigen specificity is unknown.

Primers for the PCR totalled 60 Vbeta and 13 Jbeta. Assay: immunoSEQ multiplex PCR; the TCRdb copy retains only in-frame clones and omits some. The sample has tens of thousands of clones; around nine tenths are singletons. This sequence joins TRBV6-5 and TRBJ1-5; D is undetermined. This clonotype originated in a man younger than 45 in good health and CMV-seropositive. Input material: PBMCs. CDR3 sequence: CASSEPGKHQPQHF. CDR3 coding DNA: TGTGCCAGCAGTGAACCCGGGAAACATCAGCCCCAGCATTTT.